The 7 T cell receptor beta chains given below trace back to one sample, sequenced in a study of blood T cells in healthy people across ages (dated by TCRdb to the mid-2010s). The receptor library was made with 5' RACE. Sequencing was performed on an Illumina HiSeq 2500. A second PCR of roughly 7 to 12 cycles was run with a J-beta primer mix and a sample-barcoded 5' primer. The public reads were reprocessed in TCRdb via fastp at Q25 and MiXCR, keeping in-frame beta chains. Under each unique CDR3 protein, matching rows form one entry showing the most common genes and DNA. The sample data list some 1.6 million distinct CDR3 sequences, and almost 35% of these were observed just once. The ten largest clonotypes hold roughly 12% of the sample. The sample was blood. Receptors originate from a young woman in good health.

The CDR3 is CASSYGTTLHTQYF. CDR3 in DNA: TGTGCCAGCAGTTACGGGACTACGCTGCATACGCAGTATTTT. The V call is TRBV6-2 or TRBV6-3, the J call TRBJ2-3; 7 nucleotides line up with TRBD2. The CDR3 extends over 14 amino acids. Trimming cost V 2 bases and J 7 bases; bases outside gene matches: 6. Germline CDR1 reads MNHEY; CDR2 reads SVGEGT.

The chain joins TRBV6-1 to TRBJ2-3; no clear D gene. Germline V CDR1 and CDR2: MNHNS, SASEGT. This CDR3 has 13 residues. Trimming removed 10 bases from V and 0 bases from J, with 11 bases in between. This CDR3 reads CATIRSSTDTQYF. CDR3 bases: TGTGCCACCATTAGATCTAGCACAGATACGCAGTATTTT.

In its sample, this clonotype was seen many times. This sequence joins TRBV4-1 and TRBJ2-7, with 7 bases aligning to TRBD1. The CDR3 consists of 16 residues. The germline V gene has CDR1 MGHRA and CDR2 YSYEKL. The V gene end was trimmed by 1 base and the J gene end by 0 bases; junction bases not matched to a gene: 6. CDR3 bases: TGCGCCAGCAGCCAAGTTCCGACAGGGATCTCCTACGAGCAGTACTTC. Protein sequence: CASSQVPTGISYEQYF.

The chain is built from TRBV16 and TRBJ2-3; maybe TRBD2 (5 bases). Germline assignment: CDR1 KGHSY and CDR2 FQNENV. V was pared by 2 bases and J by 9 bases, with 9 bases between. The CDR3 is 12 amino acids. CDR3 sequence: CASSQEGSTQYF. The CDR3 DNA follows: TGTGCCAGCAGCCAAGAGGGATCAACGCAGTATTTT.

The chain recombines TRBV30 with TRBJ1-5, with 9 bases fitting TRBD1. Germline CDR1 reads GTSNPN; CDR2 reads SVGIG (reference sequence). The CDR3 has 15 residues. Germline trimming cut 8 bases from V and 2 bases from J; bases unmatched to any gene: 10. Here the CDR3 reads CAAGQGDLGNQPQHF. In DNA, the CDR3 is TGTGCCGCGGGACAGGGAGATTTGGGCAATCAGCCCCAGCATTTT.

The chain is built from TRBV20-1 and TRBJ2-1, with D hard to call. Between the trimmed V and J ends, which lost 7 bases and 0 bases, there was a span of 19 bases. CDR1 and CDR2 (germline): DFQATT, SNEGSKA (reference sequence). The CDR3 is 16 amino acids. The CDR3 bases are TGCAGTGAAACACGCCGATTGAGTAACTCCTACAATGAGCAGTTCTTC. This encodes CSETRRLSNSYNEQFF.

The chain couples TRBV6-5 to TRBJ2-7; 11 nucleotides match TRBD1. J gave up 3 bases and V 7 bases, and 8 bases lay outside the gene matches. The V gene's germline CDR1 is MNHEY and CDR2 SVGAGI. This CDR3 contains 15 residues. The CDR3 nucleotides read TGTGCCAGCACCACAGAAGGGACAGGGGGCTACGAGCAGTACTTC. It yields the protein CASTTEGTGGYEQYF.